Each of the 30 T cell receptor beta chains below was sequenced from the same sample in a study of blood T cell repertoires in COVID-19. The assay was immunoSEQ multiplex PCR, and TCRdb's table has in-frame clones only and misses some. In the table there are 250,000 to 300,000 clones, about 88% of which are singletons. The sample taken for sequencing was peripheral blood. The source of these receptors is a woman in her sixties or seventies with acute or convalescent COVID-19.

This clone was seen only a few times. V usage is TRBV7-9 and J usage is TRBJ2-7, with 7 positions matching TRBD1. The CDR3 sequence is 14 residues long. Trimming at V came to 5 bases and at J to 0 bases, leaving 4 bases not matched to a gene. Germline lookup yields CDR1 SEHNR and CDR2 FQNEAQ (reference sequence). CDR3 nucleotides: TGTGCCAGCAGCGATGACAGGGCCTCCTACGAGCAGTACTTC. Translating it yields CASSDDRASYEQYF.

The chain employs TRBV9 and TRBJ2-7; 13 nucleotides align to TRBD2. The CDR3 is 15 residues long. Germline trimming cut 4 bases from V and 4 bases from J; bases unmatched to any gene: 5. Per the germline V gene, CDR1 is SGDLS and CDR2 is YYNGEE. CDR3 DNA sequence: TGTGCCAGCAGCCCCCGGACTAGCGGGAGTTACGAGCAGTACTTC. Translated: CASSPRTSGSYEQYF.

The gene calls are TRBV3-1 (or the pseudogene TRBV3-2) and TRBJ2-5; a possible D gene is TRBD2 (6 bases). There are 16 residues in the CDR3. V shed 3 bases and J shed 4 bases, with 18 bases lying between them. CDR1 is LGHDT and CDR2 is YNNKEL in the germline V gene (reference sequence). Here the CDR3 reads CASSQAVGGAGETQYF. CDR3 sequence (DNA): TGTGCCAGCAGCCAGGCGGTAGGAGGGGCGGGAGAGACCCAGTACTTC.

The chain links TRBV7-9 to TRBJ1-2; TRBD1 matches 10 bases. Germline values: CDR1 SEHNR, CDR2 FQNEAQ (reference sequence). J lost 5 bases, V lost 5 bases, and 5 bases had no gene match. CDR3 size: 14 residues. The DNA of the CDR3 is TGTGCCAGCAGCCCGACAGGGGGCGCTTATGGCTACACCTTC. It encodes CASSPTGGAYGYTF.

The genes are TRBV7-8 and TRBJ2-3; 13 nucleotides match TRBD2. CDR3 length: 18 residues. Losses at the gene ends were 1 base for V and 3 bases for J; bases not matched to a gene: 7. Germline V CDR1 and CDR2: SGHVS, FQNEAQ. CDR3 region: CASSLGTSGSIGTDTQYF. In DNA, the CDR3 is TGTGCCAGCAGCTTAGGGACTAGCGGGAGTATAGGGACAGATACGCAGTATTTT.

This clone was counted only a few times. The chain combines TRBV3-1 (or the pseudogene TRBV3-2) with TRBJ1-6, with 10 bases lining up with TRBD1. The CDR3 length is 16 residues. Germline V lookup: CDR1 LGHDT, CDR2 YNNKEL (reference sequence). The ends lost 3 bases at V and 4 bases at J; junction bases unmatched: 3. CDR3 sequence reads: CASSQRQGAYNSPLHF. The CDR3 DNA reads TGTGCCAGCAGCCAGCGACAGGGGGCTTATAATTCACCCCTCCACTTT.

The rearrangement joins TRBV7-9 to TRBJ2-1; D might be TRBD1 (5 bases). This CDR3 has 11 amino acids. Trimming shortened V by 4 bases and J by 9 bases, and 7 bases separated the two germline ends. Germline V gives CDR1 SEHNR, CDR2 FQNEAQ (reference sequence). This CDR3 is CASSWQGEQFF. The CDR3 DNA sequence: TGTGCCAGCAGCTGGCAGGGTGAGCAGTTCTTC.

The chain employs TRBV24-1 and TRBJ2-1; 9 nucleotides agree with TRBD1. This CDR3 has 15 residues. V lost 1 base to trimming and J lost 9 bases; unmatched junction nucleotides: 6. Germline loops: CDR1 KGHDR, CDR2 SFDVKD. The CDR3 loop is CATSDFWTGVPEQFF. The CDR3 nucleotides read TGTGCCACCAGTGATTTCTGGACAGGGGTTCCTGAGCAGTTCTTC.

This clone has a handful of counts. The chain has TRBV6-5 and TRBJ1-3; D is unresolved. CDR3 length: 16 residues. Germline V gene data show CDR1 as MNHEY and CDR2 as SVGAGI. Trimming stripped 0 bases from V and 0 bases from J, with 9 bases between. CDR3 DNA: TGTGCCAGCAGTTACTCGGACTCGAGCTCTGGAAACACCATATATTTT. Translating it yields CASSYSDSSSGNTIYF.

This clone showed up just once. The J gene is TRBJ1-1, the V gene TRBV11-3; 9 nucleotides agree with TRBD1. This CDR3 spans 13 amino acids. Germline V gene lookup returns CDR1 SGHNT and CDR2 YENEEA. Germline trimming cut 4 bases from V and 8 bases from J; bases unmatched to any gene: 5. The CDR3 reads CASSSGQGKEAFF. CDR3 coding DNA: TGTGCCAGCAGCTCGGGACAGGGTAAAGAAGCTTTCTTT.

The chain links TRBV2 to TRBJ2-3; 10 positions match TRBD1. CDR1 is SNHLY, CDR2 FYNNEI, per germline. Trimming took 6 bases from V and 3 from J; bases not matched to a gene: 6. CDR3 length: 15 residues. CDR3 DNA sequence: TGTGCCAGCAGCCTGACAGGGGGCTGGACAGATACGCAGTATTTT. This sequence encodes CASSLTGGWTDTQYF.

This sequence joins TRBV5-5 and TRBJ1-1; D is undetermined. In germline, CDR1 is SGHKS, CDR2 YYEKEE (reference sequence). V was clipped by 0 bases and J by 1 base, with 10 bases between them. This CDR3 comprises 15 residues. CDR3 nucleotides: TGTGCCAGCAGCTTGGGAGGACTGAGGAACACTGAAGCTTTCTTT. Translating gives CASSLGGLRNTEAFF.

This clone has just one count. The chain uses TRBV15 and TRBJ1-2, with 9 bases that match TRBD1. After removal of 5 bases from V and 4 bases from J, the junction contained 8 bases not matched to a gene. Germline V gene sequence: CDR1 LNHNV, CDR2 YYDKDF (reference sequence). The CDR3 contains 15 residues. CDR3 region: CATSARDRASYGYTF. The CDR3 nucleotides read TGTGCCACCAGCGCAAGGGACAGGGCGAGCTATGGCTACACCTTC. The complete variable domain, with remaining parts taken from reference TRBV15 and TRBJ1-2, reads DAMVIQNPRYQVTQFGKPVTLSCSQTLNHNVMYWYQQKSSQAPKLLFHYYDKDFNNEADTPDNFQSRRPNTSFCFLDIRSPGLGDTAMYLCATSARDRASYGYTFGSGTRLTVV.

J is TRBJ1-1 and V is TRBV7-8; D remains unclear. The V end lost 5 bases, the J end lost 0 bases, and 10 bases lay between the germline ends. Germline loops: CDR1 SGHVS, CDR2 FQNEAQ. The CDR3 is made up of 14 amino acids. The CDR3: CASSPRHMNTEAFF. For the CDR3, the DNA is TGTGCCAGCAGCCCCCGACACATGAACACTGAAGCTTTCTTT.

CDR3 amino acids: CASSSFDRVGEQFF. DNA for the CDR3: TGCGCCAGCAGCTCGTTCGACAGGGTCGGTGAGCAGTTCTTC. The chain uses TRBV5-1 and TRBJ2-1; 7 nucleotides line up with TRBD1. The V and J ends lost 3 bases and 9 bases, in that order; junction bases with no gene match: 9. CDR1 and CDR2 (germline): SGHRS, YFSETQ. The CDR3 loop spans 14 amino acids.

The chain couples TRBV28 to TRBJ2-1, with TRBD1 identical over 8 bases. The germline gives CDR1 MDHEN, CDR2 SYDVKM. This CDR3 has 14 residues. The ends lost 2 bases at V and 8 bases at J; junction bases unmatched: 5. The CDR3 nucleotides are TGTGCCAGCAGTTTACCCGACAGGGGCGATGAGCAGTTCTTC. The encoded protein is CASSLPDRGDEQFF.

The rearrangement uses TRBV5-1 and TRBJ2-3; D remains unclear. CDR3 length: 11 residues. The V end lost 0 bases, the J end lost 7 bases, and 3 bases lay between the germline ends. Germline V CDR1 and CDR2: SGHRS, YFSETQ. CDR3 sequence (DNA): TGCGCCAGCAGCTTGGATAATACGCAGTATTTT. This gives the protein CASSLDNTQYF.

The V and J genes are TRBV19 and TRBJ1-3; D ambiguous. This CDR3 is built from 15 residues. The ends were cut back, 7 bases at V and 3 bases at J, with 16 bases in the middle. Germline V lookup: CDR1 LNHDA, CDR2 SQIVND (reference sequence). In DNA, the CDR3 is TGTGCCAGTAACCCTCCATCCGGGATTGGAAACACCATATATTTT. Translation gives CASNPPSGIGNTIYF.

As for this clone: Distinct nucleotide sequences in the sample also encode this CDR3. The chain combines TRBV19 with TRBJ1-6; 9 nucleotides agree with TRBD1. Looked up from germline, CDR1 is LNHDA and CDR2 is SQIVND (reference sequence). Germline trimming cut 4 bases from V and 10 bases from J; bases unmatched to any gene: 2. The CDR3 runs 13 residues. DNA for the CDR3: TGTGCCAGTAGTAGGGACAGGGAATCACCCCTCCACTTT. It specifies CASSRDRESPLHF.

This clone was observed a single time. J is TRBJ2-3 and V is TRBV9; possible D gene TRBD1, 5 bases. The germline V gene encodes CDR1 SGDLS and CDR2 YYNGEE. There are 14 residues in the CDR3. Trimming stripped 2 bases from V and 6 bases from J, with 13 bases between. This CDR3 is CASSVRDSRDTQYF. The CDR3 coding sequence is TGTGCCAGCAGCGTTCGAGACAGCAGGGATACGCAGTATTTT.

This chain uses TRBV3-1 (or the pseudogene TRBV3-2) with TRBJ2-5; TRBD1 is a possible D gene (5 bases). Germline lookup yields CDR1 LGHDT and CDR2 YNNKEL (reference sequence). V dropped 3 bases and J dropped 0 bases, with 23 bases sitting between them. CDR3 length: 19 amino acids. CDR3 DNA: TGTGCCAGCAGCCAGCCCAAACCATCAGGGCTGGGGTACCAAGAGACCCAGTACTTC. This encodes CASSQPKPSGLGYQETQYF.

The chain recombines TRBV14 with TRBJ1-5, with D maybe TRBD1 (5 bases). The CDR3 spans 13 residues. Germline V gives CDR1 SGHDN, CDR2 FVKESK. The V end was cut by 3 bases, the J end by 6 bases, with 9 bases between. The CDR3 bases are TGTGCCAGCAGCCAGGGGGAGGCTCAGCCCCAGCATTTT. Protein product: CASSQGEAQPQHF.

The chain carries TRBV19 and TRBJ1-2, with 11 positions matching TRBD1. Germline V gene data show CDR1 as LNHDA and CDR2 as SQIVND (reference sequence). There are 14 residues in the CDR3. V trimming: 4 bases; J trimming: 7 bases; junction bases outside the gene matches: 5. The CDR3 DNA reads as TGTGCCAGTAGTAAGGACAGGGGGCGAGGTGGCTACACCTTC. It yields the protein CASSKDRGRGGYTF.

The genes are TRBV9 and TRBJ1-2; possibly TRBD1 for D (6 bases). Germline assignment: CDR1 SGDLS and CDR2 YYNGEE. The CDR3 spans 13 residues. Between the trimmed V and J ends, which lost 0 bases and 6 bases, there was a span of 9 bases. CDR3 in DNA: TGTGCCAGCAGCGTAGACAGGGCCCATGGCTACACCTTC. It specifies CASSVDRAHGYTF.

The chain carries TRBV3-1 (or the pseudogene TRBV3-2) and TRBJ2-7; TRBD2 matches 8 bases. V gave up 0 bases and J gave up 6 bases; unmatched junction bases: 4. Germline values: CDR1 LGHDT, CDR2 YNNKEL (reference sequence). The CDR3 is made up of 14 amino acids. CDR3 nucleotide sequence: TGTGCCAGCAGCCAAGAAGGTCTAGCGGGCGAGCAGTACTTC. Translating gives CASSQEGLAGEQYF.

The chain couples TRBV29-1 to TRBJ1-1, with 11 bases that match TRBD1. Germline V lookup: CDR1 SQVTM, CDR2 ANQGSEA. J gave up 1 base and V 6 bases, and 7 bases lay outside the gene matches. The CDR3 is 15 amino acids. The CDR3 loop is CSVQGQGAKNTEAFF. DNA for the CDR3: TGCAGCGTACAAGGACAGGGGGCAAAGAACACTGAAGCTTTCTTT.

This clone was detected once. The chain links TRBV29-1 to TRBJ1-2; D is unclear. The CDR3 loop spans 11 amino acids. Germline lookup yields CDR1 SQVTM and CDR2 ANQGSEA. V was clipped by 5 bases and J by 6 bases, with 10 bases between them. Here the CDR3 reads CSVLQVDGYTF. The CDR3, as DNA: TGCAGCGTTCTCCAGGTCGATGGCTACACCTTC.

The chain employs TRBV27 and TRBJ1-2, with TRBD1 as a possible D gene (6 bases). CDR1 and CDR2 (germline): MNHEY, SMNVEV (reference sequence). This CDR3 spans 16 amino acids. Trimming stripped 3 bases from V and 4 bases from J, with 18 bases between. The CDR3 spells CASSFTGETGSYGYTF. DNA of the CDR3: TGTGCCAGCAGTTTCACTGGGGAGACAGGATCCTATGGCTACACCTTC.

This chain joins TRBV19 and TRBJ2-5; 7 bases match TRBD1. The CDR3 runs to 14 residues. Germline V lookup: CDR1 LNHDA, CDR2 SQIVND (reference sequence). Trimming cost V 9 bases and J 5 bases; bases outside gene matches: 12. The CDR3 DNA reads as TGTGCCAGCAGACAGGGATCTGCCGTGGAGACCCAGTACTTC. It yields the protein CASRQGSAVETQYF.

The rearrangement links TRBV7-9 to TRBJ1-5, with D maybe TRBD1 (6 bases). This CDR3 spans 14 amino acids. With 5 bases removed from V and 3 bases from J, the gap between germline ends came to 11 bases. CDR1 is SEHNR and CDR2 is FQNEAQ in the germline V gene (reference sequence). The CDR3 nucleotides are TGTGCCAGCAGCCCCCAGGGGAACAATCAGCCCCAGCATTTT. It specifies CASSPQGNNQPQHF. The complete variable domain, with remaining parts taken from reference TRBV7-9 and TRBJ1-5, reads DTGVSQNPRHKITKRGQNVTFRCDPISEHNRLYWYRQTLGQGPEFLTYFQNEAQLEKSRLLSDRFSAERPKGSFSTLEIQRTEQGDSAMYLCASSPQGNNQPQHFGDGTRLSIL.